This T cell receptor beta chain is from a study of tumor-infiltrating lymphocytes in primary liver carcinoma. Background on the study: Patients of both sexes were 30 to 69 years old. Study-wide results and limits: Blood had a significantly lower top-250-clone fraction than tumors did (p = 0.039). Tumor region pairs overlapped more than did tumor-adjacent and tumor-blood pairs.

As regards this clonotype: Its antigen is still unknown.

With a constant-region primer, TCR beta cDNA was made from about 0.55 ug of total RNA. It was through three nested multiplex PCR rounds of slightly modified ARM-PCR that TCR beta libraries arose. In TCRdb, the multiplex PCR reads were re-called with MiXCR into one record per CDR3 protein. The sample holds about 200,000 distinct CDR3 sequences; 65% are singletons and the top ten take approximately 7%. RNA was extracted from whole blood without cell sorting, alongside germline DNA. The sequence came from a woman between 55 and 75 years old with primary liver carcinoma and hepatitis B virus infection. Sequencing was done on a sample of peripheral blood.

CDR3 coding DNA: TGTGCCAGCAGTTTACCAGACACCTATGGCTACACCTTC. Its protein product is CASSLPDTYGYTF. The rearrangement joins TRBV28 to TRBJ1-2; D is undetermined. Germline lookup yields CDR1 MDHEN and CDR2 SYDVKM. This CDR3 is built from 13 residues. V dropped 2 bases and J dropped 4 bases, with 8 bases sitting between them.